Here is one TCR beta chain with its context. Its antigen is not known. TCRdb keeps only in-frame clones here, not all; method: immunoSEQ multiplex PCR. The repertoire holds some 180,000 clones, with 90% to 95% as singletons. This sample is drawn from a study of T cell responses to AZD1222 COVID-19 vaccine. Findings of the study overall: Only six individuals given AZD1222 were seropositive at baseline. Repertoire sampling was restricted to post-peak T cell response timepoints. The study reported that nearly half of spike-specific TCRs target unmutated variant regions.

Germline V CDR1 and CDR2: LNHDA, SQIVND (reference sequence). Trimming shortened V by 6 bases and J by 0 bases, and 15 bases separated the two germline ends. This CDR3 has 16 residues. This clonotype was sampled from an adult who received the AZD1222 COVID-19 vaccine. The chain has TRBV19 and TRBJ2-1; D perhaps matches TRBD1 (5 bases). The sample consisted of peripheral blood, taken 28 days after the second AZD1222 dose. CDR3 in amino acids: CASSRAVSFSYNEQFF. The CDR3 DNA sequence: TGTGCCAGTAGCAGGGCGGTTAGCTTCTCCTACAATGAGCAGTTCTTC.